These 9 T cell receptor beta chains were sequenced from one sample in a study of T cells in Graves' hyperthyroidism and ophthalmopathy. RNA transcripts served as the template for amplifying TCR beta CDR3 regions. Researchers ran a first-round RT-PCR on the TCR CDR3 using the HTBI primer set. TCRdb passed the multiplex PCR reads through MiXCR, listing each CDR3 protein once. The sample has about 410,000 distinct CDR3 sequences; roughly 15% are singletons. Sample: blood. The receptors here all came from a man aged 18-30 years with Graves' ophthalmopathy.

In this sample, this clonotype turned up a few times. V and J are TRBV9 and TRBJ2-1; 8 nucleotides match TRBD2. Trimming took 4 bases from V and 8 from J; bases not matched to a gene: 14. This CDR3 region has 16 residues. Per the germline V gene, CDR1 is SGDLS and CDR2 is YYNGEE. The CDR3 DNA sequence: TGTGCCAGCAGCCCTCCTAGCGGGCCACATTACCATGAGCAGTTCTTC. It is translated as CASSPPSGPHYHEQFF.

This clonotype was counted between two and nine times. The V gene is TRBV19, the J gene TRBJ2-5; maybe TRBD1 (6 bases). The ends were cut back, 3 bases at V and 4 bases at J, with 9 bases in the middle. The CDR3 runs to 13 residues. CDR1 LNHDA and CDR2 SQIVND come from the germline V gene (reference sequence). The CDR3 sequence is CASSMGTLETQYF. As DNA, the CDR3 is TGTGCCAGTAGTATGGGGACACTAGAGACCCAGTACTTC.

Regarding this clonotype: A much larger clone lies one base from this, so it may be a read error. V gene TRBV24-1 combines with J gene TRBJ2-1; D may match TRBD1 or TRBD2 (5 bases each). CDR3 length: 16 amino acids. The V gene's germline CDR1 is KGHDR and CDR2 SFDVKD. The CDR3 nucleotides are TGTGCCACCAGTGACCGCCGGGGCAGCTCCTACAATGAGCAGCTCTTC. This sequence encodes CATSDRRGSSYNEQLF.

This clonotype was counted ten times or more. The CDR3 loop reads CASIEGKLNNTYEQYF. The CDR3 nucleotides are TGTGCCAGCATAGAAGGTAAGCTCAACAACACCTACGAGCAGTACTTC. The V call is TRBV28, the J call TRBJ2-7; D not resolved. Germline-derived CDR1 and CDR2 are MDHEN and SYDVKM. V gave up 7 bases and J gave up 2 bases, with 21 bases separating them. CDR3 size: 16 residues.

Points on this clonotype: The conserved phenylalanine or tryptophan normally closing the CDR3 is absent here, so this likely arose from a read error. The CDR3, as DNA: TGCAGCGTTGGGAACAGGGAATACGAGCAGTACCTC. Protein: CSVGNREYEQYL. The V and J genes are TRBV29-1 and TRBJ2-7, with D maybe TRBD1 (6 bases). The CDR3 is 12 residues long. Trimming stripped 4 bases from V and 4 bases from J, with 11 bases between. The germline gives CDR1 SQVTM, CDR2 ANQGSEA.

This clonotype showed up just a few times. V usage is TRBV7-9 and J usage is TRBJ1-3; possibly TRBD1 for D (5 bases). The germline V and J ends were trimmed by 11 bases and 0 bases, with 14 bases remaining between them. Per the germline V gene, CDR1 is SEHNR and CDR2 is FQNEAQ (reference sequence). This CDR3 has 14 amino acids. The CDR3 bases are TGTGCCTCACGACTAGGGGACTCTGGAAACACCATATATTTT. Its translation: CASRLGDSGNTIYF.

This clonotype was detected a few times. A read error is possible here, since a much larger clone lies one base away. This rearrangement joins TRBV5-1 to TRBJ1-1; D perhaps matches TRBD1 (6 bases). Per the germline V gene, CDR1 is SGHRS and CDR2 is YFSETQ. The CDR3 contains 14 residues. For the CDR3, the DNA is TGCGCCAGCAGCTCCAGGGGAACCGACACTGATGCTTTCTTT. It codes for CASSSRGTDTDAFF.

The V call is TRBV3-1, the J call TRBJ1-6, with D unresolved. CDR1 and CDR2 (germline): LGHDT, YNNKEL (reference sequence). This CDR3 is built from 14 residues. Trimming stripped 2 bases from V and 8 bases from J, with 10 bases between. The CDR3 region is CASSQRFGHSPLHF. DNA for the CDR3: TGTGCCAGCAGCCAAAGGTTCGGTCATTCACCCCTCCACTTT.

At least ten counts were recorded for this clonotype. The V and J genes are TRBV6-1 and TRBJ1-2, with D maybe TRBD1 (5 bases). This CDR3 has 14 amino acids. Germline V gene data show CDR1 as MNHNS and CDR2 as SASEGT. Trimming stripped 5 bases from V and 3 bases from J, with 13 bases between. The CDR3, as DNA: TGTGCCAGCAGTCCCGCTGGAGGGGACTATGGCTACACCTTC. This codes for CASSPAGGDYGYTF.